This T cell receptor (beta chain) was identified during a study of blood T cells in healthy people across ages. Russia was home to the donors, healthy Caucasian individuals aged roughly 6 to 100. Per sample, at least 5 micrograms of total RNA were extracted. A J-beta primer mix and a sample-barcoded 5' primer were used in a second PCR of about 6 to 12 cycles. Sequencing recovered at least 2.5 million CDR3-containing paired-end reads from each sample. TCRdb used MiXCR to reprocess the 5' RACE reads, holding one entry per CDR3 protein. Of about 1,600,000 distinct CDR3 sequences in the sample, roughly 40% were seen once. The CDR3 runs to 17 residues. CDR1 and CDR2 from the germline V gene are PRHDT and FYEKMQ (reference sequence). V lost 1 base, J lost 0 bases, and 13 bases lay in between. This clonotype was observed a few times. Its antigen is as yet unknown. Study-wide points: Donor CMV infection status was unknown, possibly confounding age-related changes in expanded clonotypes.

The V gene is TRBV13, the J gene TRBJ2-1; D possibly corresponds to TRBD2 (5 bases). Sequenced input: blood. This TCR came from a woman aged 18 to 35 in good health. The CDR3 coding sequence is TGTGCCAGCAGCTTAGTTTCTGCTAGCCTCTCCTACAATGAGCAGTTCTTC. Translation gives CASSLVSASLSYNEQFF.